This TCR beta chain stems from a study of blood T cell repertoires in COVID-19. During the 2 weeks before they entered the study, exposed participants had met someone with a PCR-confirmed or clinician-diagnosed COVID-19 case. The data were produced by immunoSEQ multiplex PCR, yet TCRdb's version contains in-frame clones alone and is incomplete. The sample records around 140,000 clones, 87% being singletons. This clone was counted a few times. This CDR3 spans 17 amino acids. The V segment lost 5 bases and the J segment 0 bases; nucleotides outside the gene matches: 7. Germline V gene data show CDR1 as MGHRA and CDR2 as YSYEKL.

The sequenced sample was PBMCs or T cells enriched from blood (not recorded which). The origin of this receptor is a woman in her thirties or forties who had been exposed to COVID-19. The J gene is TRBJ2-3, the V gene TRBV4-1, with 11 bases lining up with TRBD2. The DNA for the CDR3 is TGCGCCAGCAGCTTAGCGGGGGGGCGTTCTAGCACAGATACGCAGTATTTT. Translation gives CASSLAGGRSSTDTQYF.